The clone carrying this T cell receptor (beta chain) came up a few times. Its antigen is currently unknown. Germline assignment: CDR1 MNHNY and CDR2 SVGAGI (reference sequence). This CDR3 has 14 amino acids. Deletions cut 4 bases from V and 5 bases from J, with 14 bases between. This entry belongs to a study of vaccination effects on CD4 cells after COVID-19. This table comes from immunoSEQ multiplex PCR, and its TCRdb copy is limited to in-frame clones, with some not included. This table holds about 60,000 clones, roughly 79% found once. Study-level points and caveats: At late timepoints after vaccination, vaccine- and infection-induced clones shrank markedly.

Before sequencing took place, the ViraFEST assay used viral peptide pools to expand antigen-specific CD4+ T cells. Isolation of CD4+ T cells took place after nine to ten days of culture. Half-medium replacement with IL-2 medium occurred on days 3 and 7. The TCR sequence derives from a human donor who received a COVID-19 vaccine. Sequencing was performed on CD4+ T cells from PBMCs cultured with HCoV-229E spike peptides, taken before COVID-19 vaccination. V and J are TRBV6-6 and TRBJ1-2; a possible D gene is TRBD1 (5 bases). DNA of the CDR3: TGTGCCAGCAGTTCTCAGGGAACCCGATATGGCTACACCTTC. Translated, it gives CASSSQGTRYGYTF.